Listed here are 24 T cell receptor beta chains from one sample, sequenced in a study of T cell responses to AZD1222 COVID-19 vaccine. Using immunoSEQ multiplex PCR, the repertoire was profiled, and TCRdb retains in-frame clones only, with some absent. The sample has about 160,000 clones, around 92% seen once. The specimen comprised peripheral blood, sampled on day 0 of MenACWY control vaccination. These TCRs come from an adult in good health.

The chain combines TRBV10-2 with TRBJ2-7; D might be TRBD1 (6 bases). The V gene lost 6 bases and the J gene lost 0 bases, with 12 bases spanning the gap. The CDR3 extends over 14 amino acids. Germline values: CDR1 WSHSY, CDR2 SAAADI. CDR3 amino acids: CASRNTGSSYEQYF. Written as DNA, the CDR3 is TGCGCCAGCAGAAACACAGGGAGCTCCTACGAGCAGTACTTC.

This clone was found once. The V gene is TRBV7-2, the J gene TRBJ2-7; 10 positions match TRBD2. This CDR3 comprises 15 residues. CDR1 is SGHTA and CDR2 is FQGNSA in the germline V gene. Trimming at V came to 1 base and at J to 0 bases, leaving 0 bases not matched to a gene. The CDR3, as DNA: TGTGCCAGCAGCTTAGTAGCGGGAGGCTCCTACGAGCAGTACTTC. It yields the protein CASSLVAGGSYEQYF.

This sequence joins TRBV5-1 and TRBJ2-7, with TRBD1 identical over 9 bases. The junction had 13 bases not matched to a gene; V was cut back by 4 bases and J by 2 bases. The CDR3 contains 17 residues. CDR1 is SGHRS and CDR2 is YFSETQ in the germline V gene. CDR3 bases: TGCGCCAGCAGCCGGGGGGTCACAGGGGGCGAACCCTACGAGCAGTACTTC. This sequence encodes CASSRGVTGGEPYEQYF.

The chain uses TRBV13 and TRBJ2-1; D gene unclear. V was pared by 1 base and J by 3 bases, with 22 bases between. This CDR3 contains 19 residues. Per the germline V gene, CDR1 is PRHDT and CDR2 is FYEKMQ (reference sequence). Here the CDR3 reads CASSLVGARSSVDYNEQFF. The CDR3 bases are TGTGCCAGCAGCTTAGTAGGCGCCAGGAGCTCGGTGGACTACAATGAGCAGTTCTTC.

This sequence joins TRBV5-1 and TRBJ1-1; TRBD1 is a possible D gene (6 bases). V shed 6 bases and J shed 3 bases, with 15 bases lying between them. The CDR3 contains 14 residues. Germline CDR1 and CDR2: SGHRS and YFSETQ. The CDR3 sequence is CASMLEQGYTEAFF. The CDR3 DNA follows: TGCGCCAGCATGCTTGAACAGGGCTACACTGAAGCTTTCTTT.

CDR3 amino acids: CSARGDNEQFF. CDR3 in DNA: TGCAGTGCTAGGGGCGACAATGAGCAGTTCTTC. The rearrangement joins TRBV20-1 to TRBJ2-1; D is unclear. The V gene's germline CDR1 is DFQATT and CDR2 SNEGSKA (reference sequence). The ends were cut back, 3 bases at V and 5 bases at J, with 5 bases in the middle. The length of the CDR3 is 11 residues.

CDR3 protein: CASSSRVSGYTF. CDR3 sequence (DNA): TGTGCCAGCAGTTCCCGAGTCTCTGGCTACACCTTC. V usage is TRBV28 and J usage is TRBJ1-2, with D hard to call. The germline V and J ends were trimmed by 4 bases and 7 bases, with 10 bases remaining between them. From germline, CDR1 is MDHEN and CDR2 SYDVKM. The CDR3 spans 12 residues.

The chain combines TRBV5-8 with TRBJ2-1; D possibly corresponds to TRBD2 (6 bases). Germline V gene lookup returns CDR1 SGHTS and CDR2 YDEGEE. The CDR3 contains 14 residues. V shed 9 bases and J shed 8 bases, with 21 bases lying between them. CDR3 bases: TGTGCCATCCCCTCCGAGGGAGGAGGATATGAGCAGTTCTTC. Its translation: CAIPSEGGGYEQFF.

The chain joins TRBV29-1 to TRBJ1-4; no clear D. The CDR3 covers 12 residues. V was clipped by 7 bases and J by 5 bases, with 11 bases between them. Germline lookup yields CDR1 SQVTM and CDR2 ANQGSEA. Written as DNA, the CDR3 is TGCAGCGCTTCGGGTTCGAATGAAAAACTGTTTTTT. It encodes CSASGSNEKLFF.

The chain recombines TRBV5-8 with TRBJ1-2, with 10 bases identical to TRBD1. In germline, CDR1 is SGHTS, CDR2 YDEGEE. The CDR3 has 16 residues. The V and J ends lost 0 bases and 4 bases, in that order; junction bases with no gene match: 6. CDR3 sequence (DNA): TGTGCCAGCAGCTTGGCCGGGACAGGGGATTTCTATGGCTACACCTTC. Amino acid sequence: CASSLAGTGDFYGYTF.

The V and J genes are TRBV6-6 and TRBJ1-2; 10 positions agree with TRBD1. The J segment lost 4 bases and the V segment lost 8 bases, leaving 10 bases of the junction unmatched. Per germline, CDR1 MNHNY and CDR2 SVGAGI (reference sequence). The CDR3 runs 15 residues. The chain's CDR3 is CASETTGTGVYGYTF. CDR3 DNA: TGTGCCAGCGAAACTACCGGGACAGGGGTCTATGGCTACACCTTC.

The chain recombines TRBV9 with TRBJ2-7; TRBD2 aligns across 10 bases. CDR3 size: 14 residues. The junction had 7 bases not matched to a gene; V was cut back by 3 bases and J by 7 bases. The V gene's germline CDR1 is SGDLS and CDR2 YYNGEE. CDR3 protein: CASSAGLARFEQYF. DNA of the CDR3: TGTGCCAGCAGCGCGGGACTAGCGCGGTTTGAGCAGTACTTC.

This chain uses TRBV11-3 with TRBJ2-1; 9 bases agree with TRBD2. Unmatched junction bases numbered 1, after V lost 1 base and J lost 3 bases. This CDR3 has 15 residues. CDR1 is SGHNT, CDR2 YENEEA, per germline. The CDR3 loop is CASSLGTSDYNEQFF. For the CDR3, the DNA is TGTGCCAGCAGCTTAGGGACTAGCGACTACAATGAGCAGTTCTTC.

The V and J genes are TRBV7-6 and TRBJ2-7; maybe TRBD1 (6 bases). Between the trimmed V and J ends, which lost 0 bases and 2 bases, there was a span of 11 bases. Per the germline V gene, CDR1 is SGHVS and CDR2 is FNYEAQ. The CDR3 consists of 15 residues. As DNA, the CDR3 is TGTGCCAGCAGCTTAGCGGGACACGGAGCCTACGAGCAGTACTTC. It yields the protein CASSLAGHGAYEQYF.

This chain uses TRBV5-1 with TRBJ1-1; D ambiguous. The V gene lost 4 bases and the J gene lost 4 bases, with 17 bases spanning the gap. The CDR3 runs 15 residues. Germline values: CDR1 SGHRS, CDR2 YFSETQ. Here the CDR3 reads CASSPGWDRGTEAFF. The CDR3 DNA sequence: TGCGCCAGCAGCCCTGGGTGGGATCGAGGCACTGAAGCTTTCTTT.

The chain uses TRBV6-4 and TRBJ2-3; tentative D call: TRBD2 (6 bases). V was trimmed by 3 bases and J by 0 bases, leaving 13 bases between them. There are 16 residues in the CDR3. Per germline, CDR1 MRHNA and CDR2 SNTAGT. As DNA, the CDR3 is TGTGCCAGCAGTGATGGGAGGACTTCTAGCACAGATACGCAGTATTTT. This translates into CASSDGRTSSTDTQYF.

V is TRBV19 and J is TRBJ1-2; TRBD1 aligns across 8 bases. The germline V gene has CDR1 LNHDA and CDR2 SQIVND (reference sequence). The CDR3 is 14 amino acids. With 4 bases clipped from V and 4 bases from J, the junction kept 5 bases outside the gene matches. The CDR3 is CASSSRGQVYGYTF. In nucleotides, the CDR3 is TGTGCCAGTAGTAGCAGGGGGCAAGTCTATGGCTACACCTTC.

This chain joins TRBV9 and TRBJ2-1; TRBD2 agrees at 10 bases. V was pared by 5 bases and J by 5 bases, with 1 base of the junction left unmatched. CDR1 and CDR2 (germline): SGDLS, YYNGEE. CDR3 length: 13 amino acids. The CDR3 is CASSGLADNEQFF. Here the CDR3 DNA reads TGTGCCAGCAGTGGACTAGCGGACAATGAGCAGTTCTTC.

The chain employs TRBV14 and TRBJ2-1; possible D gene TRBD2, 5 bases. The V gene lost 8 bases and the J gene lost 4 bases, with 18 bases spanning the gap. The V gene's germline CDR1 is SGHDN and CDR2 FVKESK. The CDR3 contains 15 residues. CDR3: CASSPGGSWYNEQFF. In nucleotides, the CDR3 is TGTGCCAGCTCCCCAGGTGGGAGTTGGTACAATGAGCAGTTCTTC. The full variable domain, completed using reference TRBV14 and TRBJ2-1, is EAGVTQFPSHSVIEKGQTVTLRCDPISGHDNLYWYRRVMGKEIKFLLHFVKESKQDESGMPNNRFLAERTGGTYSTLKVQPAELEDSGVYFCASSPGGSWYNEQFFGPGTRLTVL.

The rearrangement links TRBV7-2 to TRBJ2-5; D unclear. CDR1 is SGHTA, CDR2 FQGNSA, per germline. V lost 3 bases, J lost 4 bases, and 9 bases lay in between. The CDR3 loop spans 13 amino acids. The CDR3 DNA is TGTGCCAGCAGCTTCACTGTGCTAGAGACCCAGTACTTC. Translation: CASSFTVLETQYF.

In DNA form, the CDR3 reads TGTGCCAGCAGCTTATCACGGGGCACCGGATTAACTGAAGCTTTCTTT. Residues: CASSLSRGTGLTEAFF. This rearrangement joins TRBV7-2 to TRBJ1-1; TRBD1 is a possible D gene (5 bases). The V and J ends lost 2 bases and 5 bases respectively, with 18 bases between them. The CDR3 totals 16 residues. Per the germline V gene, CDR1 is SGHTA and CDR2 is FQGNSA.

This chain links TRBV4-3 with TRBJ2-3; 8 bases align to TRBD2. The CDR3 contains 17 residues. J gave up 5 bases and V 4 bases, and 14 bases lay outside the gene matches. CDR1 and CDR2 from the germline V gene are LGHNA and YSLEER. The CDR3 sequence is CASSPWVGSGIQDTQYF. CDR3 bases: TGCGCCAGCAGCCCTTGGGTGGGTAGCGGGATTCAAGATACGCAGTATTTT.

CDR3 DNA sequence: TGTGCCAGCAGCACAATTAGCGGATCCTACGAGCAGTACTTC. It translates to CASSTISGSYEQYF. This sequence joins TRBV7-3 and TRBJ2-7; tentatively, D is TRBD2 (6 bases). Germline CDR1 is SGHTA and CDR2 is FQGTGA. The CDR3 covers 14 residues. The V and J ends lost 5 bases and 1 base respectively, with 12 bases between them.

The chain links TRBV2 to TRBJ1-5; D call uncertain. The CDR3 length is 14 residues. The germline CDR1 and CDR2 sequences are SNHLY and FYNNEI. Trimming removed 4 bases from V and 1 base from J, with 8 bases in between. This CDR3 reads CASSAHSSNQPQHF. The CDR3 DNA reads as TGTGCCAGCAGTGCTCACTCCAGCAATCAGCCCCAGCATTTT.